The clone carrying this T cell receptor beta chain occurred many times. Its antigen is still unknown. This sample was taken from a study of early T cells in non-severe SARS-CoV-2 infection. About the study: RNA in bulk from unsorted whole blood was sequenced, and chains were unpaired.

Points from the study as a whole: Matching results from VDJdb favored anti-spike CD8 responses, leaving private and CD4 specificities undetected.

Germline V gene lookup returns CDR1 KGHSH and CDR2 LQKENI. J gave up 4 bases and V 3 bases, and 5 bases lay outside the gene matches. The CDR3 consists of 15 residues. Individual cDNA molecules were tagged with unique molecular identifiers. A single record per CDR3 protein comes from TCRdb applying MiXCR to the 5' RACE reads. The sample yields over 55,000 distinct CDR3 sequences, roughly a tenth seen once. This chain connects TRBV18 to TRBJ1-2; TRBD1 matches 10 bases. The specimen sequenced was whole blood. The origin of this receptor is an adult who was a healthcare worker with PCR-confirmed SARS-CoV-2 infection or an uninfected control (not recorded which). CDR3 in amino acids: CASSPGQGKSYGYTF. The CDR3 DNA follows: TGTGCCAGCTCACCGGGACAGGGGAAGAGCTATGGCTACACCTTC.